Listed here are 28 T cell receptor beta chains from one sample, sequenced in a study of CD8+ T cells in alopecia areata. cDNA serving as the sequencing template came from extracted, reverse transcribed RNA. The table came from immunoSEQ multiplex PCR; TCRdb's copy has only in-frame clones and leaves some out. The sample holds 200,000 to 250,000 clones, approximately 52% seen once. The sequencing here drew on CD4+ T cells sorted from blood, taken at week 0. The source of these receptors is a human donor with alopecia areata.

This clone was found a few times. V usage is TRBV29-1 and J usage is TRBJ2-3; 7 bases match TRBD1. The V gene's germline CDR1 is SQVTM and CDR2 ANQGSEA. Trimming cost V 3 bases and J 6 bases; bases outside gene matches: 6. CDR3 size: 13 residues. CDR3 region: CSVDGTAIDTQYF. In DNA, the CDR3 is TGCAGCGTTGATGGGACAGCCATCGATACGCAGTATTTT.

The V and J genes are TRBV19 and TRBJ2-4, with D possibly TRBD2 on 6 matching bases. Germline CDR1 is LNHDA and CDR2 is SQIVND (reference sequence). The CDR3 length is 16 residues. V was clipped by 6 bases and J by 2 bases, with 17 bases between them. This chain's CDR3 is CASSYPAGSTKNIQYF. CDR3 DNA sequence: TGTGCCAGTAGCTATCCGGCGGGGTCCACCAAAAACATTCAGTACTTC.

The count of this clone is one. This sequence joins TRBV6-5 and TRBJ2-7, with D perhaps matching TRBD2 (5 bases). Trimming took off 6 bases at V and 6 bases at J, with 18 bases between the two ends. This CDR3 contains 14 residues. Looked up from germline, CDR1 is MNHEY and CDR2 is SVGAGI. CDR3: CASSYDMGAAEQYF. CDR3 DNA sequence: TGTGCCAGCAGCTACGACATGGGAGCCGCCGAGCAGTACTTC.

In its sample, this clone was seen a few times. The V gene is TRBV5-1, the J gene TRBJ2-3; D gene unclear. This CDR3 is 14 amino acids long. V lost 0 bases and J lost 2, with 7 bases in between. Germline V lookup: CDR1 SGHRS, CDR2 YFSETQ. The CDR3 loop reads CASSLEQLTDTQYF. In nucleotides, the CDR3 is TGCGCCAGCAGCTTGGAACAGCTCACAGATACGCAGTATTTT.

This sequence joins TRBV5-1 and TRBJ2-3, with 13 bases aligning to TRBD2. Germline V CDR1 and CDR2: SGHRS, YFSETQ. The CDR3 sequence is 18 residues long. V shed 2 bases, J shed 2 bases, and the junction held 8 bases outside the gene matches. The DNA of the CDR3 is TGCGCCAGCAGCTTCAGACTAGCGGGGGGTCTCATCACAGATACGCAGTATTTT. Protein product: CASSFRLAGGLITDTQYF. Full variable domain (outside the CDR3, taken from reference TRBV5-1 and TRBJ2-3): KAGVTQTPRYLIKTRGQQVTLSCSPISGHRSVSWYQQTPGQGLQFLFEYFSETQRNKGNFPGRFSGRQFSNSRSEMNVSTLELGDSALYLCASSFRLAGGLITDTQYFGPGTRLTVL.

This rearrangement joins TRBV4-1 to TRBJ2-3; no definite D call. This CDR3 contains 15 residues. The ends were cut back, 1 base at V and 5 bases at J, with 13 bases in the middle. The germline V gene encodes CDR1 MGHRA and CDR2 YSYEKL. In DNA, the CDR3 is TGCGCCAGCAGCCAAGGTCGAGTCGTGGGAGATACGCAGTATTTT. Translating gives CASSQGRVVGDTQYF.

The chain couples TRBV6-5 to TRBJ1-2, with 10 bases lining up with TRBD1. V was pared by 0 bases and J by 7 bases, with 5 bases of the junction left unmatched. The CDR3 is 15 residues long. The germline V gene has CDR1 MNHEY and CDR2 SVGAGI. The CDR3 DNA reads TGTGCCAGCAGTTACTCGGGACAGGGGAAGAGTGGCTACACCTTC. This sequence encodes CASSYSGQGKSGYTF.

There are a few counts of this clone. The chain couples TRBV18 to TRBJ2-1; TRBD2 agrees at 11 bases. The trim removed 4 bases at V and 5 bases at J, leaving 7 bases unmatched. The CDR3 extends over 16 amino acids. The V gene's germline CDR1 is KGHSH and CDR2 LQKENI. In DNA, the CDR3 is TGTGCCAGCTCACTCCAAACTAGCGGGAGCAACAATGAGCAGTTCTTC. Residues: CASSLQTSGSNNEQFF. Variable domain in full (rest from reference TRBV18 and TRBJ2-1): NAGVMQNPRHLVRRRGQEARLRCSPMKGHSHVYWYRQLPEEGLKFMVYLQKENIIDESGMPKERFSAEFPKEGPSILRIQQVVRGDSAAYFCASSLQTSGSNNEQFFGPGTRLTVL.

The rearrangement uses TRBV30 and TRBJ1-2; D unclear. The CDR3 totals 14 residues. The germline gives CDR1 GTSNPN, CDR2 SVGIG (reference sequence). Between the trimmed V and J ends, which lost 4 bases and 5 bases, there was a span of 17 bases. CDR3 region: CAWMPPERRYGYTF. CDR3 bases: TGTGCCTGGATGCCCCCAGAGAGGCGGTATGGCTACACCTTC.

The chain employs TRBV4-1 and TRBJ1-5; possibly TRBD1 for D (6 bases). Germline V gives CDR1 MGHRA, CDR2 YSYEKL. The CDR3 is made up of 15 amino acids. V shed 2 bases and J shed 2 bases, with 10 bases lying between them. The CDR3 DNA reads TGCGCCAGCAGCCAAACAGGGATGGGCAATCAGCCCCAGCATTTT. Its translation is CASSQTGMGNQPQHF.

The chain combines TRBV29-1 with TRBJ2-7; possibly TRBD2 for D (5 bases). Germline lookup yields CDR1 SQVTM and CDR2 ANQGSEA. The CDR3 extends over 12 amino acids. Trimming shortened V by 7 bases and J by 4 bases, and 14 bases separated the two germline ends. CDR3 sequence: CSAGEKGYEQYF. In nucleotides, the CDR3 is TGCAGCGCTGGGGAGAAAGGGTACGAGCAGTACTTC.

The chain joins TRBV29-1 to TRBJ2-6; possible D gene TRBD1, 6 bases. The V gene's germline CDR1 is SQVTM and CDR2 ANQGSEA. Trimming pared 3 bases from V and 4 bases from J, leaving 10 bases between. The CDR3 runs 14 residues. CDR3 sequence reads: CSVDDRSGANVLTF. The CDR3 nucleotides are TGCAGCGTTGATGACAGGTCGGGGGCCAACGTCCTGACTTTC. The complete variable domain, with remaining parts taken from reference TRBV29-1 and TRBJ2-6, reads SAVISQKPSRDICQRGTSLTIQCQVDSQVTMMFWYRQQPGQSLTLIATANQGSEATYESGFVIDKFPISRPNLTFSTLTVSNMSPEDSSIYLCSVDDRSGANVLTFGAGSRLTVL.

Only a few counts were recorded for this clone. This chain links TRBV29-1 with TRBJ1-1; 8 positions match TRBD1. After removal of 4 bases from V and 3 bases from J, the junction contained 1 base not matched to a gene. This CDR3 region has 12 residues. The germline gives CDR1 SQVTM, CDR2 ANQGSEA. The CDR3 DNA follows: TGCAGCGTTGGGACAGGGTACACTGAAGCTTTCTTT. Amino acid sequence: CSVGTGYTEAFF.

The chain links TRBV4-1 to TRBJ2-3; TRBD1 matches at 7 bases. This CDR3 region has 21 residues. Trimming took 2 bases from V and 0 from J; bases not matched to a gene: 20. CDR1 and CDR2 from the germline V gene are MGHRA and YSYEKL. Here the CDR3 DNA reads TGCGCCAGCAGCCAACCCCCCCTTCGGGACAGCGACTCGTATAGCACAGATACGCAGTATTTT. Protein sequence: CASSQPPLRDSDSYSTDTQYF.

The rearrangement uses TRBV10-3 and TRBJ1-1, with D perhaps matching TRBD1 (5 bases). The CDR3 runs to 12 residues. The V gene lost 9 bases and the J gene lost 7 bases, with 15 bases spanning the gap. The V gene's germline CDR1 is ENHRY and CDR2 SYGVKD. In nucleotides, the CDR3 is TGTGCCATTTGGGCCGGGACCAATGAAGCTTTCTTT. Translating it yields CAIWAGTNEAFF.

The J gene is TRBJ1-2, the V gene TRBV11-2; 7 positions agree with TRBD1. V was clipped by 3 bases and J by 8 bases; unmatched bases: 9. Germline loops: CDR1 SGHAT, CDR2 FQNNGV. The CDR3 has 14 residues. The CDR3 is CASSFSDRANGYTF. As DNA, the CDR3 is TGTGCCAGCAGCTTCTCCGACAGGGCGAACGGCTACACCTTC.

Here the CDR3 reads CASSWAGRANTEAFF. In DNA form, the CDR3 reads TGTGCCAGCAGCTGGGCAGGGCGGGCGAACACTGAAGCTTTCTTT. The chain joins TRBV11-2 to TRBJ1-1; tentatively, D is TRBD1 (5 bases). V was trimmed by 4 bases and J by 1 base, leaving 13 bases between them. The CDR3 is made up of 15 amino acids. The germline V gene encodes CDR1 SGHAT and CDR2 FQNNGV. Complete variable domain (other parts from reference TRBV11-2 and TRBJ1-1): EAGVAQSPRYKIIEKRQSVAFWCNPISGHATLYWYQQILGQGPKLLIQFQNNGVVDDSQLPKDRFSAERLKGVDSTLKIQPAKLEDSAVYLCASSWAGRANTEAFFGQGTRLTVV.

This clone was seen a handful of times. The chain employs TRBV6-1 and TRBJ2-3; TRBD2 agrees at 8 bases. CDR1 and CDR2 (germline): MNHNS, SASEGT. This CDR3 has 14 residues. V lost 8 bases and J lost 0; bases outside the gene matches: 4. The CDR3 DNA is TGTGCCAGCCTAGCGGGCTTTAGCACAGATACGCAGTATTTT. It codes for CASLAGFSTDTQYF.

The table lists this clone with a few counts. The J gene is TRBJ2-5, the V gene TRBV29-1; D uncertain. CDR3 length: 14 amino acids. Trimming left V 4 bases short and J 4 bases short, with 16 bases between. CDR1 and CDR2 from the germline V gene are SQVTM and ANQGSEA. The CDR3 nucleotides are TGCAGCGTTGGTGGGGTTCTGATTGGAGAGACCCAGTACTTC. This codes for CSVGGVLIGETQYF. Together with reference TRBV29-1 and TRBJ2-5, the CDR3 gives the full variable domain: SAVISQKPSRDICQRGTSLTIQCQVDSQVTMMFWYRQQPGQSLTLIATANQGSEATYESGFVIDKFPISRPNLTFSTLTVSNMSPEDSSIYLCSVGGVLIGETQYFGPGTRLLVL.

About this clone: One end of the junction varies from germline; a read error may be responsible. This chain links TRBV7-9 with TRBJ1-1; 9 bases match TRBD1. Germline V lookup: CDR1 SEHNR, CDR2 FQNEAQ (reference sequence). The CDR3 runs 15 residues. CDR3 nucleotide sequence: TGTGCCAGCAGCTCCCACAGGGGGCTGAATACTGAAGCTTTCTTT. Translating it yields CASSSHRGLNTEAFF.

The gene calls are TRBV30 and TRBJ2-1; D is ambiguous. This CDR3 is 11 amino acids long. Germline CDR1 reads GTSNPN; CDR2 reads SVGIG (reference sequence). V gave up 3 bases and J gave up 2 bases, with 2 bases separating them. CDR3 protein: CAWRTYNEQFF. In DNA form, the CDR3 reads TGTGCCTGGAGAACCTACAATGAGCAGTTCTTC.

The chain links TRBV5-1 to TRBJ2-7, with 11 bases lining up with TRBD1. Trimming removed 4 bases from V and 3 bases from J; junction bases left unmatched: 3. Germline V CDR1 and CDR2: SGHRS, YFSETQ. This CDR3 spans 14 amino acids. The CDR3 DNA sequence: TGCGCCAGCAGCCCTGGGACAGGGGGCTACGAGCAGTACTTC. Amino acid sequence: CASSPGTGGYEQYF.

This clone showed up just a few times. The V call is TRBV5-1, the J call TRBJ2-1; TRBD1 matches at 11 bases. The CDR3 totals 16 residues. The germline V gene has CDR1 SGHRS and CDR2 YFSETQ. V dropped 4 bases and J dropped 3; count of bases not matched to a gene: 6. CDR3 protein: CASSAGTGGLYNEQFF. The CDR3 DNA reads TGCGCCAGCAGCGCAGGGACAGGGGGTCTCTACAATGAGCAGTTCTTC.

The chain joins TRBV9 to TRBJ2-2, with 7 bases fitting TRBD2. Germline loops: CDR1 SGDLS, CDR2 YYNGEE. The CDR3 spans 16 residues. With 2 bases clipped from V and 5 bases from J, the junction kept 9 bases outside the gene matches. The CDR3 sequence is CASSVLGDGGTGELFF. Written as DNA, the CDR3 is TGTGCCAGCAGCGTCCTCGGGGACGGGGGGACCGGGGAGCTGTTTTTT.

The genes are TRBV7-9 and TRBJ1-2; D is ambiguous. The CDR3 runs to 14 residues. The germline V and J ends were trimmed by 2 bases and 4 bases, with 11 bases remaining between them. CDR1 is SEHNR and CDR2 is FQNEAQ in the germline V gene (reference sequence). The CDR3 reads CASSLPQAGYGYTF. The CDR3 coding sequence is TGTGCCAGCAGCTTACCTCAGGCTGGCTATGGCTACACCTTC.

The rearrangement uses TRBV10-3 and TRBJ2-5; maybe TRBD2 (5 bases). Per germline, CDR1 ENHRY and CDR2 SYGVKD. V gave up 0 bases and J gave up 2 bases, with 7 bases separating them. The CDR3 spans 14 residues. The CDR3 coding sequence is TGTGCCATCAGTGAGTCTGGGAGTCAAGAGACCCAGTACTTC. Its translation: CAISESGSQETQYF.

This chain connects TRBV30 to TRBJ1-1; D remains ambiguous. Between the trimmed V and J ends, which lost 2 bases and 1 base, there was a span of 8 bases. Germline assignment: CDR1 GTSNPN and CDR2 SVGIG (reference sequence). This CDR3 is 13 amino acids long. CDR3 coding DNA: TGTGCCTGGAGTCTCGAGGGGAACACTGAAGCTTTCTTT. This gives the protein CAWSLEGNTEAFF.

This chain connects TRBV5-1 to TRBJ2-3; 8 bases are shared with TRBD2. The germline V gene has CDR1 SGHRS and CDR2 YFSETQ. The CDR3 spans 15 residues. J lost 2 bases, V lost 4 bases, and 6 bases had no gene match. This chain's CDR3 is CASSLTSVFTDTQYF. In DNA, the CDR3 is TGCGCCAGCAGCCTGACTAGCGTCTTCACAGATACGCAGTATTTT.